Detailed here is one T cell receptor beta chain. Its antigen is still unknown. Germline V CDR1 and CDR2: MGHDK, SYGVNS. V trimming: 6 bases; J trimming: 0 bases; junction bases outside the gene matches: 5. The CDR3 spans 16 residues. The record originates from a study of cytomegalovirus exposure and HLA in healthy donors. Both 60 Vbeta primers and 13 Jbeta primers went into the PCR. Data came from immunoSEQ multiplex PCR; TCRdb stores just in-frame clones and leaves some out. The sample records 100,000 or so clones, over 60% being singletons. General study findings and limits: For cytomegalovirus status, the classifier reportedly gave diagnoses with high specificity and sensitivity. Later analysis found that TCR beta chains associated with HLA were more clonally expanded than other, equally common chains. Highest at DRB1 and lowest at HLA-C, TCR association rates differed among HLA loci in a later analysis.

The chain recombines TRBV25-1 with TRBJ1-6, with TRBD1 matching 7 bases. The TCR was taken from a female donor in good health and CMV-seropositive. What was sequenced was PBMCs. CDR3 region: CASSPPGGSYNSPLHF. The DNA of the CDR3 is TGTGCCAGCAGCCCACCAGGGGGCTCCTATAATTCACCCCTCCACTTT.